Given below is one TCR beta chain in context. These data are taken from a study of cytomegalovirus exposure and HLA in healthy donors. Across the study: Previous work identified roughly 120 million unique TCR beta sequences from about 200 million T cells.

The PCR was carried out with 60 Vbeta primers and 13 Jbeta primers. Profiled with immunoSEQ multiplex PCR; TCRdb holds only in-frame clones, not every one. The sample includes some 150,000 clones. The CDR3 runs 12 residues. CDR1 and CDR2 from the germline V gene are SGHNT and YYREEE (reference sequence). With 3 bases removed from V and 6 bases from J, the gap between germline ends came to 10 bases. V gene TRBV5-4 combines with J gene TRBJ2-7, with D possibly matching TRBD2 (5 bases). The receptor comes from a man aged 35 to 55 in good health and CMV-seronegative. The specimen sequenced was PBMCs. The CDR3 protein is CASSSPRGEQYF. Written as DNA, the CDR3 is TGTGCCAGCAGCTCACCCCGGGGCGAGCAGTACTTC.